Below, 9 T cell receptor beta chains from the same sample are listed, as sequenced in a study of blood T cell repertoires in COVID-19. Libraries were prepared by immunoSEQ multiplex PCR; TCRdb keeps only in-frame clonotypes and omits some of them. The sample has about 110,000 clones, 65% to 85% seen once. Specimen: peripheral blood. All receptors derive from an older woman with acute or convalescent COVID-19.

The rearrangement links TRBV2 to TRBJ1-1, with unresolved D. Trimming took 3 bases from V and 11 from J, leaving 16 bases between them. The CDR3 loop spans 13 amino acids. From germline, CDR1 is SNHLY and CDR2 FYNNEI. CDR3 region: CASSEVMLLRAFF. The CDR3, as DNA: TGTGCCAGCAGTGAGGTAATGCTTCTTCGGGCTTTCTTT.

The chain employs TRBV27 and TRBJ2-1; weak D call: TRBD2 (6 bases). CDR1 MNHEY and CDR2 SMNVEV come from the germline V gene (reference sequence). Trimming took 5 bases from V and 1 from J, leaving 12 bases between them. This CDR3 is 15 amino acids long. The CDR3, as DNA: TGTGCCAGCAGTCACAAGGGACTTTCCTACAATGAGCAGTTCTTC. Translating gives CASSHKGLSYNEQFF.

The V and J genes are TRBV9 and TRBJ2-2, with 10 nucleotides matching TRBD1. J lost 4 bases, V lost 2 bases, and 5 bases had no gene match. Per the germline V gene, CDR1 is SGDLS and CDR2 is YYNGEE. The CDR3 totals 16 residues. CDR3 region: CASSVSGTGATGELFF. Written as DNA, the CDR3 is TGTGCCAGCAGCGTTTCCGGGACAGGGGCCACCGGGGAGCTGTTTTTT.

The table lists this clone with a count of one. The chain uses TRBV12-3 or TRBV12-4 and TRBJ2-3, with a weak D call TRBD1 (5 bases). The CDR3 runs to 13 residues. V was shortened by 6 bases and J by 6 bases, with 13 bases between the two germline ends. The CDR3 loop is CASSQGQSDTQYF. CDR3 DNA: TGTGCCAGCAGCCAGGGTCAGTCTGATACGCAGTATTTT.

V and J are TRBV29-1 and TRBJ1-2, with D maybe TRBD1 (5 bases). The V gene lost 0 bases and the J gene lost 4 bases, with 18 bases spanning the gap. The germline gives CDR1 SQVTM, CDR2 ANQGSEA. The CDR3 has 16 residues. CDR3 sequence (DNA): TGCAGCGTTGAAGATTGGGTGCTGGGGACTGTCTATGGCTACACCTTC. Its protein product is CSVEDWVLGTVYGYTF.

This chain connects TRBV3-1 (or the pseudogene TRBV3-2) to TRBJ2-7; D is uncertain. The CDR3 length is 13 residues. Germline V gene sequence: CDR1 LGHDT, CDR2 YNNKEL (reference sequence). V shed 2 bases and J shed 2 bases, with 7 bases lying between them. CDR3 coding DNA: TGTGCCAGCAGCCAAACACCAGCCTACGAGCAGTACTTC. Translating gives CASSQTPAYEQYF.

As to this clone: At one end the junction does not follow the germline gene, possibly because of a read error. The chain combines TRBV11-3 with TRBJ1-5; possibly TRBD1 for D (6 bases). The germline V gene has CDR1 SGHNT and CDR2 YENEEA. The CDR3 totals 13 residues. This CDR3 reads CAPPGTFRQAQHF. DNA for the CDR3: TGTGCCCCACCCGGGACATTCCGTCAGGCCCAGCATTTT.

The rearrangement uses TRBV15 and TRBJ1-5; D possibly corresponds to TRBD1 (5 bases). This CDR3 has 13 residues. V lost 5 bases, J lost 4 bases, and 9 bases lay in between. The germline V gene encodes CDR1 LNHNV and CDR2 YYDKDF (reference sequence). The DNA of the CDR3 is TGTGCCACCAGCGGGTCAGGGAATCAGCCCCAGCATTTT. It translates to CATSGSGNQPQHF.

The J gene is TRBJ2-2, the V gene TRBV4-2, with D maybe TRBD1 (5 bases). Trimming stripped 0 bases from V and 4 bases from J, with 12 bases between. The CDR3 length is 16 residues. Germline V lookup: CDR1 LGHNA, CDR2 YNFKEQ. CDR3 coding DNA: TGTGCCAGCAGCCAAGATCCAGGGCAGTCCACCGGGGAGCTGTTTTTT. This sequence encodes CASSQDPGQSTGELFF.